This TCR beta chain was recovered during a study of cytomegalovirus exposure and HLA in healthy donors. Study details: In terms of ancestry, the Caucasian-associated cluster contained around four fifths of the approximately 400 genotyped donors.

About this clone itself: Its cognate antigen is unknown.

The PCR contained 60 Vbeta and 13 Jbeta primers. The protocol was immunoSEQ multiplex PCR, while the TCRdb copy is restricted to in-frame clones and leaves out a portion. The sample consists of 150,000 to 200,000 clones, roughly 80% of them appearing once. CDR1 is SGHVS and CDR2 is FNYEAQ in the germline V gene. The germline V and J ends were trimmed by 5 bases and 6 bases, with 13 bases remaining between them. The CDR3 sequence is 14 residues long. General observations from the study: Listed as cytomegalovirus-associated were 170 or so TCR beta chains.

V and J are TRBV7-6 and TRBJ2-2; TRBD1 might be the D (6 bases). What was sequenced was PBMCs. The clonotype was recovered from a man in his forties or fifties in good health and CMV-seronegative. In DNA form, the CDR3 reads TGTGCCAGCAGCCCCAGGGGTCTAGCCGGGGAGCTGTTTTTT. It encodes CASSPRGLAGELFF.